This T cell receptor (beta chain) was sequenced for a study of shared clonotypes between healthy human individuals. Overall study findings and caveats: Specimens sampled were limited to blood, with tissue repertoires likely differing. Clonotypes shared by all four sorted-subset donors had higher generation probabilities than non-shared clonotypes. Naive subsets generally exceeded memory subsets in estimated richness.

Comment on this clone: Its specificity is unknown.

It was into CD45RA+ naive and CD45RA-negative memory subsets that the CD4+ cells were split. Method: immunoSEQ multiplex PCR; TCRdb's copy keeps in-frame clones and lacks some. The table lists hundreds of thousands of clones, approximately 95% of them singletons. The CDR3 is made up of 16 amino acids. V was trimmed by 3 bases and J by 5 bases, leaving 18 bases between them. Germline loops: CDR1 SGHNT, CDR2 YYREEE (reference sequence). Material: naive CD4+ T cells sorted from blood. Regarding subset: CD45RA+ positively selected. The rearrangement uses TRBV5-4 and TRBJ2-1; the D call may be TRBD1 or TRBD2 (5 bases each). The TCR originated in a woman in her 30s in good health. The CDR3 nucleotides are TGTGCCAGCAGCTCGTCCGGGACCCGGGGACACAATGAGCAGTTCTTC. Amino acid sequence: CASSSSGTRGHNEQFF.